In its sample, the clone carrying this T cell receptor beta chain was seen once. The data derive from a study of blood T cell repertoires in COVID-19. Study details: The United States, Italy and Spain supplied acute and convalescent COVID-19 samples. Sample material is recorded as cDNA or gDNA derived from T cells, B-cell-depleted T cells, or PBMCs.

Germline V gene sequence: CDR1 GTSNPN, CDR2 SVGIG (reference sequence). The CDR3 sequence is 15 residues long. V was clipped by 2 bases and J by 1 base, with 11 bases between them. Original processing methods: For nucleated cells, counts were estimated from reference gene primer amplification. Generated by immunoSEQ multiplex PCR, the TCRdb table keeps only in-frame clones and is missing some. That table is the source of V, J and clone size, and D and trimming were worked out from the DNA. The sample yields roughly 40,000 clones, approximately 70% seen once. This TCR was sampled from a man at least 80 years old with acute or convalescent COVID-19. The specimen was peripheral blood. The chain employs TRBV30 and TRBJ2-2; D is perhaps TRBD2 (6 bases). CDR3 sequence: CAWSLGGGNTGELFF. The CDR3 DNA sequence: TGTGCCTGGAGTCTCGGGGGAGGGAACACCGGGGAGCTGTTTTTT.